These T cell receptor beta chains were read from a single sample in a study of beta chain features in type 1 diabetes. Data came from immunoSEQ multiplex PCR; TCRdb stores just in-frame clones and leaves some out. The data contain some 180,000 clones, about an eighth of them singletons. Sequencing was carried out using central memory CD4+ T cells from blood. The receptor source for this set is a woman in her late teens or twenties in good health. CDR3s include the opening cysteine and the closing phenylalanine or tryptophan. A D gene is named only where the DNA matches it firmly. Where a row states a size, it is once, few, many or the class of an expanded clone; other rows omit it.

size: NA
J: TRBJ2-2
D: NA
V: TRBV7-8
CDR3: CASSPYAGLNTGELFF
DNA: TGTGCCAGCTCACCTTACGCGGGCCTCAACACCGGGGAGCTGTTTTTT

size: NA
J: TRBJ1-2
D: TRBD1
V: TRBV30
CDR3: CAWSDPRDRGVGYGYTF
DNA: TGTGCCTGGAGCGACCCCCGGGACAGGGGAGTGGGCTATGGCTACACCTTC

size: few
J: TRBJ1-1
D: NA
V: TRBV6-5
CDR3: CAISPPSGMETEAFF
DNA: TGTGCCATCAGCCCTCCCTCAGGGATGGAGACTGAAGCTTTCTTT

size: NA
J: TRBJ1-1
D: NA
V: TRBV5-1
CDR3: CASSLLLGGTNTEAFF
DNA: TGCGCCAGCAGCTTGTTGTTGGGGGGGACGAACACTGAAGCTTTCTTT

size: NA
J: TRBJ2-2
D: NA
V: TRBV7-3
CDR3: CASSSKGTGELFF
DNA: TGTGCCAGCAGCTCCAAGGGGACCGGGGAGCTGTTTTTT

size: NA
J: TRBJ2-7
D: NA
V: TRBV19
CDR3: CASSIEGSLFSYEQYF
DNA: TGTGCCAGTAGTATAGAGGGCAGCCTTTTCTCCTACGAGCAGTACTTC

size: few
J: TRBJ2-1
D: NA
V: TRBV18
CDR3: CASSPPESIPYNEQFF
DNA: TGTGCCAGCTCACCACCGGAGTCAATTCCCTACAATGAGCAGTTCTTC

size: NA
J: TRBJ2-7
D: NA
V: TRBV7-9
CDR3: CASSLARSRDEQYF
DNA: TGTGCCAGCAGCTTAGCGCGGTCTCGAGACGAGCAGTACTTC

size: few
J: TRBJ1-2
D: NA
V: TRBV7-9
CDR3: CASSLGRGSSFGYTF
DNA: TGTGCCAGCAGCTTAGGCAGGGGTTCGTCGTTTGGCTACACCTTC

size: few
J: TRBJ1-2
D: TRBD1
V: TRBV30
CDR3: CAQPRLQGSTGYTF
DNA: TGTGCCCAACCGAGACTACAGGGGAGCACTGGCTACACCTTC

size: few
J: TRBJ2-3
D: TRBD2
V: TRBV7-2
CDR3: CASSLDGLAGITDTQYF
DNA: TGTGCCAGCAGCTTAGATGGACTAGCGGGAATAACAGATACGCAGTATTTT

size: NA
J: TRBJ2-1
D: NA
V: TRBV6-5
CDR3: CASSFLANSYNEQFF
DNA: TGTGCCAGCAGTTTCTTAGCGAACTCCTACAATGAGCAGTTCTTC

size: NA
J: TRBJ2-3
D: NA
V: TRBV5-6
CDR3: CASSFPSRSTDTQYF
DNA: TGTGCCAGCAGCTTCCCTTCGAGAAGCACAGATACGCAGTATTTT

size: NA
J: TRBJ2-1
D: TRBD1
V: TRBV28
CDR3: CASRGAYRGQFF
DNA: TGTGCCAGCAGAGGAGCCTACAGGGGGCAGTTCTTC

size: few
J: TRBJ2-1
D: NA
V: TRBV7-2
CDR3: CASSLMARNEQFF
DNA: TGTGCCAGCAGCTTAATGGCGCGGAATGAGCAGTTCTTC

size: NA
J: TRBJ2-3
D: TRBD1
V: TRBV11-3
CDR3: CASSYGQGGADTQYF
DNA: TGTGCCAGCAGCTACGGACAGGGTGGAGCAGATACGCAGTATTTT

size: few
J: TRBJ2-1
D: NA
V: TRBV11-2
CDR3: CASSPQRSSYNEQFF
DNA: TGTGCCAGCAGCCCCCAGAGGAGCTCCTACAATGAGCAGTTCTTC

size: few
J: TRBJ2-7
D: NA
V: TRBV11-1
CDR3: CASSADYYEQYF
DNA: TGTGCCAGCAGCGCGGACTACTACGAGCAGTACTTC

size: few
J: TRBJ1-1
D: TRBD1
V: TRBV25-1
CDR3: CASRGQGYSEAFF
DNA: TGTGCCAGCAGAGGACAGGGCTACTCTGAAGCTTTCTTT

size: few
J: TRBJ2-7
D: TRBD2
V: TRBV7-3
CDR3: CASSLEGLAVYEQYF
DNA: TGTGCCAGCAGCTTAGAGGGACTAGCGGTTTACGAGCAGTACTTC

size: NA
J: TRBJ1-1
D: NA
V: TRBV25-1
CDR3: CASSEYRNTEAFF
DNA: TGTGCCAGCAGTGAATACAGGAACACTGAAGCTTTCTTT

size: few
J: TRBJ2-3
D: NA
V: TRBV5-1
CDR3: CASSWGRDTQYF
DNA: TGCGCCAGCAGCTGGGGCCGAGATACGCAGTATTTT

size: NA
J: TRBJ2-5
D: TRBD1
V: TRBV29-1
CDR3: CSDRQGQETQYF
DNA: TGCAGCGACCGACAGGGACAAGAGACCCAGTACTTC

size: few
J: TRBJ1-2
D: TRBD1
V: TRBV11-2
CDR3: CASSSRGQESSYGYTF
DNA: TGTGCCAGCAGCTCCAGAGGACAGGAAAGCTCCTATGGCTACACCTTC

size: few
J: TRBJ2-1
D: NA
V: TRBV29-1
CDR3: CSVEAGRVDFQFF
DNA: TGCAGCGTTGAGGCAGGGCGAGTAGACTTTCAGTTCTTC

size: few
J: TRBJ1-1
D: NA
V: TRBV5-1
CDR3: CASSFQVNTEAFF
DNA: TGCGCCAGCAGCTTTCAGGTGAACACTGAAGCTTTCTTT

size: NA
J: TRBJ2-7
D: NA
V: TRBV7-2
CDR3: CASSSFYEQYF
DNA: TGTGCCAGCAGCTCCTTCTACGAGCAGTACTTC

size: few
J: TRBJ1-2
D: NA
V: TRBV7-9
CDR3: CASSPGHREGGYTF
DNA: TGTGCCAGCAGCCCCGGCCACAGGGAAGGAGGCTACACCTTC

size: NA
J: TRBJ2-7
D: NA
V: TRBV7-8
CDR3: CASSSRLEFEQYF
DNA: TGTGCCAGCAGCTCCCGACTCGAGTTCGAGCAGTACTTC

size: few
J: TRBJ1-4
D: NA
V: TRBV10-3
CDR3: CAISDRGNSNEKLFF
DNA: TGTGCCATCAGTGATCGCGGAAATAGTAATGAAAAACTGTTTTTT

size: few
J: TRBJ1-5
D: TRBD1
V: TRBV6-6
CDR3: CASAQQGGGNQPQHF
DNA: TGTGCCAGCGCCCAACAGGGGGGCGGCAATCAGCCCCAGCATTTT

size: NA
J: TRBJ2-7
D: NA
V: TRBV11-2
CDR3: CASSLDLDPYEQYF
DNA: TGTGCCAGCAGCTTAGATCTAGATCCCTACGAGCAGTACTTC

size: few
J: TRBJ2-1
D: TRBD2
V: TRBV14
CDR3: CASSQPPRGVSYNEQFF
DNA: TGTGCCAGCAGCCAACCACCCCGGGGGGTATCCTACAATGAGCAGTTCTTC

size: NA
J: TRBJ2-7
D: NA
V: TRBV9
CDR3: CASSPEATPSSYEQYF
DNA: TGTGCCAGCAGCCCAGAGGCAACTCCAAGCTCCTACGAGCAGTACTTC

size: NA
J: TRBJ2-2
D: TRBD2
V: TRBV18
CDR3: CASSPELARYTGELFF
DNA: TGTGCCAGCTCACCCGAACTAGCGCGATACACCGGGGAGCTGTTTTTT

size: NA
J: TRBJ2-5
D: NA
V: TRBV28
CDR3: CASSLGSRVRYQETQYF
DNA: TGTGCCAGCAGTTTAGGATCCCGGGTCCGGTACCAAGAGACCCAGTACTTC

size: many
J: TRBJ2-1
D: TRBD2
V: TRBV5-1
CDR3: CASSLYSSGGLGEQFF
DNA: TGCGCCAGCAGCTTGTATTCTAGCGGGGGATTGGGTGAGCAGTTCTTC

size: NA
J: TRBJ2-5
D: NA
V: TRBV2
CDR3: CASSVQKETQYF
DNA: TGTGCCAGCAGTGTACAGAAAGAGACCCAGTACTTC

size: few
J: TRBJ2-1
D: TRBD2
V: TRBV7-7
CDR3: CASSAGLAGTSVEQFF
DNA: TGTGCTAGCAGCGCCGGACTAGCGGGAACGTCGGTTGAGCAGTTCTTC

size: few
J: TRBJ2-1
D: NA
V: TRBV7-9
CDR3: CASSLEWRGNEQFF
DNA: TGTGCCAGCAGCTTAGAATGGCGGGGCAATGAGCAGTTCTTC

size: many
J: TRBJ1-1
D: NA
V: TRBV7-9
CDR3: CASSSPQGNTEAFF
DNA: TGTGCCAGCAGCTCCCCACAGGGGAACACTGAAGCTTTCTTT

size: many
J: TRBJ2-3
D: NA
V: TRBV9
CDR3: CASSVSQGAEMTGRDTQYF
DNA: TGTGCCAGCAGCGTTTCCCAGGGCGCGGAGATGACTGGAAGAGATACGCAGTATTTT

size: few
J: TRBJ1-1
D: TRBD1
V: TRBV6-6
CDR3: CASSYAGTGKGEAFF
DNA: TGTGCCAGCAGTTACGCCGGGACAGGGAAGGGTGAAGCTTTCTTT

size: NA
J: TRBJ1-5
D: NA
V: TRBV7-2
CDR3: CASSYFEGNQPQHF
DNA: TGTGCCAGCAGCTACTTCGAGGGCAATCAGCCCCAGCATTTT

size: NA
J: TRBJ2-1
D: NA
V: TRBV29-1
CDR3: CSVESFGGSSYNEQFF
DNA: TGCAGCGTTGAATCCTTTGGCGGTAGCTCCTACAATGAGCAGTTCTTC

size: NA
J: TRBJ1-1
D: NA
V: TRBV2
CDR3: CASIFVDINTEAFF
DNA: TGTGCCAGCATTTTCGTCGACATCAACACTGAAGCTTTCTTT

size: many
J: TRBJ2-7
D: TRBD1
V: TRBV14
CDR3: CASSQNPDRVICEQYF
DNA: TGTGCCAGCAGCCAAAATCCTGACAGGGTGATTTGCGAGCAGTACTTC

size: NA
J: TRBJ2-4
D: TRBD1
V: TRBV6-4
CDR3: CASSGQPGDIQYF
DNA: TGTGCCAGCTCGGGACAGCCCGGGGACATTCAGTACTTC

size: few
J: TRBJ2-1
D: TRBD2
V: TRBV6-5
CDR3: CASSYVREGKVEQFF
DNA: TGTGCCAGCAGTTACGTGAGGGAGGGGAAGGTTGAGCAGTTCTTC

size: NA
J: TRBJ2-3
D: TRBD1
V: TRBV7-2
CDR3: CASSRDSNTQYF
DNA: TGTGCCAGCAGCCGGGACAGTAATACGCAGTATTTT

size: few
J: TRBJ2-1
D: TRBD2
V: TRBV4-3
CDR3: CASSETSGSYNEQFF
DNA: TGCGCCAGCAGCGAGACTAGCGGGAGTTACAATGAGCAGTTCTTC

size: few
J: TRBJ2-1
D: NA
V: TRBV29-1
CDR3: CSTGQRYNEQFF
DNA: TGCAGCACCGGACAGCGCTACAATGAGCAGTTCTTC